This entry lists 30 T cell receptor beta chains sequenced from one sample in a study of cytomegalovirus exposure and HLA in healthy donors. The PCR made use of 60 Vbeta and 13 Jbeta primers. The assay was immunoSEQ multiplex PCR, and TCRdb's table has in-frame clones only and misses some. The sample lists approximately 100,000 clones; roughly 69% were seen once. Sequencing was done on a sample of PBMCs. The receptors here all came from a man aged 25-45 years in good health and CMV-seropositive.

Here the CDR3 reads CSVTGQGIYGYTF. The DNA for the CDR3 is TGCAGCGTGACCGGACAGGGAATCTATGGCTACACCTTC. The gene calls are TRBV29-1 and TRBJ1-2, with 8 bases lining up with TRBD1. Germline CDR1 and CDR2: SQVTM and ANQGSEA. The V segment lost 6 bases and the J segment 4 bases; nucleotides outside the gene matches: 7. There are 13 residues in the CDR3.

The gene calls are TRBV10-3 and TRBJ2-7; 9 bases align to TRBD2. The CDR3 runs to 15 residues. CDR1 ENHRY and CDR2 SYGVKD come from the germline V gene. The V and J ends lost 5 bases and 0 bases, in that order; junction bases with no gene match: 5. In DNA, the CDR3 is TGTGCCATCAGTCCCGGACTAGCGATCTCCTACGAGCAGTACTTC. Translation gives CAISPGLAISYEQYF.

The chain carries TRBV2 and TRBJ2-1; tentative D call: TRBD2 (6 bases). V lost 6 bases to trimming and J lost 4 bases, with 10 bases between them. CDR1 SNHLY and CDR2 FYNNEI come from the germline V gene. This CDR3 spans 13 amino acids. The CDR3, as DNA: TGTGCCAGCAGGGAGGGCGGGTACAATGAGCAGTTCTTC. Protein: CASREGGYNEQFF.

J is TRBJ2-2 and V is TRBV7-9; tentative D call: TRBD1 (6 bases). V gave up 4 bases and J gave up 6 bases, with 12 bases separating them. Germline lookup yields CDR1 SEHNR and CDR2 FQNEAQ (reference sequence). The length of the CDR3 is 14 residues. CDR3 nucleotide sequence: TGTGCCAGCAGCTACCTTGGGGGCTCCGGGGAGCTGTTTTTT. Protein: CASSYLGGSGELFF.

The chain is built from TRBV21-1 and TRBJ2-3; the table's D call of TRBD2 was not tested on the DNA. TRBV21-1 is given as a pseudogene. CDR3 length: 15 residues. The CDR3 is CASSPGLPDRDTQYF. DNA of the CDR3: TGTGCCAGCAGCCCGGGACTCCCCGATCGGGATACGCAGTATTTT.

The chain joins TRBV7-9 to TRBJ2-1; 11 positions match TRBD2. Germline assignment: CDR1 SEHNR and CDR2 FQNEAQ (reference sequence). This CDR3 region has 17 residues. V shed 1 base, J shed 8 bases, and the junction held 10 bases outside the gene matches. The DNA of the CDR3 is TGTGCCAGCAGCTTAGGGGTCGGGCTAGCGGGGGGAGATGAGCAGTTCTTC. Translation gives CASSLGVGLAGGDEQFF.

The chain employs TRBV5-1 and TRBJ2-1; D perhaps matches TRBD1 (6 bases). Trimming pared 5 bases from V and 3 bases from J, leaving 15 bases between. This CDR3 region has 15 residues. Germline CDR1 is SGHRS and CDR2 is YFSETQ. Written as DNA, the CDR3 is TGCGCCAGCAGTCTTGGGGGCGCGGGCTACAATGAGCAGTTCTTC. Translating it yields CASSLGGAGYNEQFF.

This clone came up once. This chain joins TRBV27 and TRBJ2-5; D not certain. The CDR3 extends over 17 amino acids. CDR1 is MNHEY, CDR2 SMNVEV, per germline (reference sequence). V lost 0 bases to trimming and J lost 5 bases, with 19 bases between them. Here the CDR3 DNA reads TGTGCCAGCAGTTTATCCTCGGGTCTCCCGATCGGGGAGACCCAGTACTTC. Its protein is CASSLSSGLPIGETQYF.

The chain links TRBV4-1 to TRBJ2-3; TRBD2 matches 7 bases. Per the germline V gene, CDR1 is MGHRA and CDR2 is YSYEKL. The ends lost 1 base at V and 0 bases at J; junction bases unmatched: 1. The CDR3 runs to 15 residues. The CDR3 DNA reads TGCGCCAGCAGCCAAGGGGGGGGTAGCACAGATACGCAGTATTTT. Residues: CASSQGGGSTDTQYF.

This clone occurred a few times. The V call is TRBV7-2, the J call TRBJ2-5, with 7 bases matching TRBD2. Trimming removed 0 bases from V and 2 bases from J; junction bases left unmatched: 3. CDR3 length: 15 amino acids. Germline CDR1 is SGHTA and CDR2 is FQGNSA. CDR3 region: CASSLAASGQETQYF. The CDR3 DNA follows: TGTGCCAGCAGCTTAGCGGCTAGCGGTCAAGAGACCCAGTACTTC.

The CDR3 loop reads CASSKPQQPGDLWCYTF. The DNA of the CDR3 is TGTGCCAGCAGCAAGCCCCAGCAACCGGGGGATCTATGGTGCTACACCTTC. The V and J genes are TRBV21-1 and TRBJ1-2. TRBV21-1 constitutes a pseudogene. The CDR3 extends over 17 amino acids.

The chain couples TRBV7-6 to TRBJ2-1; 13 bases line up with TRBD2. Trimming at V came to 1 base and at J to 8 bases, leaving 5 bases not matched to a gene. Germline V gene lookup returns CDR1 SGHVS and CDR2 FNYEAQ. CDR3 length: 16 residues. The CDR3: CASSLGPTSGGYEQFF. The CDR3 nucleotides are TGTGCCAGCAGCTTAGGGCCGACTAGCGGGGGGTATGAGCAGTTCTTC.

The chain recombines TRBV4-1 with TRBJ1-2; D uncertain. This CDR3 has 17 amino acids. The V end was cut by 6 bases, the J end by 4 bases, with 24 bases between. Germline CDR1 MGHRA, CDR2 YSYEKL. As DNA, the CDR3 is TGCGCCAGCAGGCAGCCGGGGAGGTCAGGTCTCGCCTATGGCTACACCTTC. The encoded protein is CASRQPGRSGLAYGYTF.

The chain links TRBV7-8 to TRBJ2-7, with TRBD1 matching 9 bases. Germline assignment: CDR1 SGHVS and CDR2 FQNEAQ. Germline trimming cut 4 bases from V and 4 bases from J; bases unmatched to any gene: 2. The CDR3 totals 13 residues. The CDR3 bases are TGTGCCAGCAGCTGGGGACAGGGATACGAGCAGTACTTC. Translated, it gives CASSWGQGYEQYF.

This sequence joins TRBV13 and TRBJ2-1; TRBD2 agrees at 8 bases. Germline V gives CDR1 PRHDT, CDR2 FYEKMQ (reference sequence). V was pared by 2 bases and J by 5 bases, with 5 bases of the junction left unmatched. The CDR3 length is 15 residues. CDR3: CASSLIAGWDNEQFF. CDR3 bases: TGTGCCAGCAGCTTAATAGCGGGGTGGGACAATGAGCAGTTCTTC.

The rearrangement uses TRBV23-1 and TRBJ1-5; D is uncertain. TRBV23-1 qualifies as an ORF whose function is uncertain. The CDR3 has 11 amino acids. With 9 bases removed from V and 9 bases from J, the gap between germline ends came to 12 bases. In nucleotides, the CDR3 is TGCGCCAGTTTGTGGCGGCGGCCCCAGCATTTT. Its protein product is CASLWRRPQHF.

The chain carries TRBV7-9 and TRBJ2-7; D unresolved. The CDR3 is 13 residues long. The germline V gene has CDR1 SEHNR and CDR2 FQNEAQ (reference sequence). The germline V and J ends were trimmed by 6 bases and 1 base, with 10 bases remaining between them. The CDR3 loop reads CASRAVVSYEQYF. CDR3 in DNA: TGTGCCAGCAGGGCAGTTGTTTCCTACGAGCAGTACTTC.

This chain links TRBV20-1 with TRBJ1-2; D unclear. Germline CDR1 DFQATT, CDR2 SNEGSKA (reference sequence). The CDR3 length is 11 residues. The ends were cut back, 6 bases at V and 11 bases at J, with 16 bases in the middle. In nucleotides, the CDR3 is TGCAGTGCCCTGCGCTGGGAGTTGTACACCTTC. This encodes CSALRWELYTF.

The chain couples TRBV7-2 to TRBJ2-3; 11 bases agree with TRBD2. This CDR3 is built from 16 residues. CDR1 is SGHTA and CDR2 is FQGNSA in the germline V gene. Trimming at V came to 6 bases and at J to 6 bases, leaving 11 bases not matched to a gene. CDR3 loop: CASRRGLAAVWDTQYF. CDR3 nucleotides: TGTGCCAGCAGACGGGGACTAGCGGCGGTTTGGGATACGCAGTATTTT.

The table lists this clone with a count of one. The chain combines TRBV6-1 with TRBJ2-2, with D possibly matching TRBD1 (5 bases). Trimming removed 6 bases at V and 3 bases at J, with 14 bases between. The V gene's germline CDR1 is MNHNS and CDR2 SASEGT. CDR3 length: 15 residues. In nucleotides, the CDR3 is TGTGCCAGCAGGCCTACAGGCTTTGACACCGGGGAGCTGTTTTTT. Encoded protein: CASRPTGFDTGELFF.

The chain carries TRBV27 and TRBJ1-4; 9 nucleotides match TRBD1. This CDR3 contains 15 residues. The V and J ends lost 5 bases and 7 bases, in that order; junction bases with no gene match: 8. Looked up from germline, CDR1 is MNHEY and CDR2 is SMNVEV (reference sequence). Here the CDR3 reads CASSPGTGRAEKLFF. DNA for the CDR3: TGTGCCAGCAGTCCGGGGACAGGGAGGGCTGAAAAACTGTTTTTT.

The CDR3 DNA follows: TGTGCCAGCAGCTTAGAGGGGGGCACTGAAGCTTTCTTT. It is translated as CASSLEGGTEAFF. The chain combines TRBV11-2 with TRBJ1-1; the D gene is possibly TRBD1 (5 bases). V lost 0 bases to trimming and J lost 4 bases, with 6 bases between them. Germline V CDR1 and CDR2: SGHAT, FQNNGV. The CDR3 is made up of 13 amino acids.

The table lists this clone with a few counts. This chain connects TRBV12-5 to TRBJ2-2; a weak D match, TRBD2 (6 bases). Germline V lookup: CDR1 LGHNT, CDR2 FRNRAP. With 6 bases removed from V and 4 bases from J, the gap between germline ends came to 12 bases. This CDR3 is built from 14 residues. CDR3 bases: TGTGCTAGTGGCACGGAGGGCCTCACCGGGGAGCTGTTTTTT. Protein: CASGTEGLTGELFF. Full variable domain (missing parts from reference TRBV12-5 and TRBJ2-2): DARVTQTPRHKVTEMGQEVTMRCQPILGHNTVFWYRQTMMQGLELLAYFRNRAPLDDSGMPKDRFSAEMPDATLATLKIQPSEPRDSAVYFCASGTEGLTGELFFGEGSRLTVL.

The chain employs TRBV7-2 and TRBJ1-2, with 9 bases fitting TRBD1. This CDR3 spans 15 amino acids. Germline V lookup: CDR1 SGHTA, CDR2 FQGNSA. With 5 bases clipped from V and 7 bases from J, the junction kept 11 bases outside the gene matches. The CDR3 bases are TGTGCCAGCAGCCGGGACCCGGGACAGGGCGGTGGCTACACCTTC. It translates to CASSRDPGQGGGYTF. The variable domain in full, with the rest retrieved from reference TRBV7-2 and TRBJ1-2, is GAGVSQSPSNKVTEKGKDVELRCDPISGHTALYWYRQSLGQGLEFLIYFQGNSAPDKSGLPSDRFSAERTGGSVSTLTIQRTQQEDSAVYLCASSRDPGQGGGYTFGSGTRLTVV.

The chain couples TRBV30 to TRBJ1-1, with 9 bases aligning to TRBD1. The CDR3 loop spans 13 amino acids. V gave up 4 bases and J gave up 4 bases; unmatched junction bases: 4. Germline assignment: CDR1 GTSNPN and CDR2 SVGIG (reference sequence). CDR3 residues: CAWTTGGGTEAFF. In DNA, the CDR3 is TGTGCCTGGACGACAGGGGGGGGCACTGAAGCTTTCTTT.

The V gene is TRBV9, the J gene TRBJ2-3; a possible D gene is TRBD2 (6 bases). CDR3 length: 14 residues. Trimming shortened V by 6 bases and J by 1 base, and 12 bases separated the two germline ends. Germline CDR1 SGDLS, CDR2 YYNGEE. Here the CDR3 reads CASTRTGGTDTQYF. The CDR3 coding sequence is TGTGCCAGCACCAGGACGGGGGGCACAGATACGCAGTATTTT.

This clone was found a few times. This chain joins TRBV4-1 and TRBJ1-1; no clear D gene. The CDR3 consists of 14 residues. Trimming took 5 bases from V and 5 from J, leaving 15 bases between them. Germline V gene data show CDR1 as MGHRA and CDR2 as YSYEKL. For the CDR3, the DNA is TGCGCCAGCAGCTCTCCCACAGCCAGTACTGAAGCTTTCTTT. It is translated as CASSSPTASTEAFF.

This clone was seen a single time. The rearrangement uses TRBV12-5 and TRBJ2-7, with D tentatively TRBD1 (7 bases). Germline V gives CDR1 LGHNT, CDR2 FRNRAP. The CDR3 is made up of 14 amino acids. Between the trimmed V and J ends, which lost 5 bases and 0 bases, there was a span of 11 bases. The CDR3, as DNA: TGTGCTAGTGGTCCAGGGGGGAGCTCCTACGAGCAGTACTTC. This translates into CASGPGGSSYEQYF.

This clone was observed once. This rearrangement joins TRBV9 to TRBJ2-7; D is possibly TRBD2 (5 bases). The CDR3 sequence is 14 residues long. CDR1 and CDR2 from the germline V gene are SGDLS and YYNGEE. V dropped 4 bases and J dropped 0 bases, with 11 bases sitting between them. The DNA of the CDR3 is TGTGCCAGCAGCCCCCGCCGGGGCTCCTACGAGCAGTACTTC. This codes for CASSPRRGSYEQYF.

As regards this clone: Sequence at one end of the junction differs from germline and may be a read error. The rearrangement joins TRBV7-9 to TRBJ2-1, with unresolved D. The CDR3 contains 12 residues. Germline V lookup: CDR1 SEHNR, CDR2 FQNEAQ (reference sequence). CDR3 sequence reads: CSSSRVYNEQFF. In nucleotides, the CDR3 is TGTTCCAGCAGCCGGGTCTACAATGAGCAGTTCTTC.